This T cell receptor beta chain was retrieved from a study of CD8 T cells in Susac syndrome. With random hexamers, about 0.45 to 1 ug RNA was reverse transcribed. Via MiXCR, TCRdb re-called the immunoSEQ multiplex PCR reads, giving one row per CDR3 protein. The sample consists of a few hundred thousand distinct CDR3 sequences, just under 95% of them appearing once. This clonotype was found a few times. Input material: CD4+ T cells from PBMCs. The TCR originated in a human donor with multiple sclerosis.

The CDR3 here is CASSTTGPPYEQYF. The CDR3 nucleotides are TGTGCCAGTAGTACTACGGGACCCCCCTACGAGCAGTACTTC. This chain connects TRBV19 to TRBJ2-7; D tentatively reads TRBD1 or TRBD2 (5 bases each). V was cut by 4 bases and J by 2 bases, with 12 bases left in between. Germline V gene data show CDR1 as LNHDA and CDR2 as SQIVND (reference sequence). The CDR3 sequence is 14 residues long.